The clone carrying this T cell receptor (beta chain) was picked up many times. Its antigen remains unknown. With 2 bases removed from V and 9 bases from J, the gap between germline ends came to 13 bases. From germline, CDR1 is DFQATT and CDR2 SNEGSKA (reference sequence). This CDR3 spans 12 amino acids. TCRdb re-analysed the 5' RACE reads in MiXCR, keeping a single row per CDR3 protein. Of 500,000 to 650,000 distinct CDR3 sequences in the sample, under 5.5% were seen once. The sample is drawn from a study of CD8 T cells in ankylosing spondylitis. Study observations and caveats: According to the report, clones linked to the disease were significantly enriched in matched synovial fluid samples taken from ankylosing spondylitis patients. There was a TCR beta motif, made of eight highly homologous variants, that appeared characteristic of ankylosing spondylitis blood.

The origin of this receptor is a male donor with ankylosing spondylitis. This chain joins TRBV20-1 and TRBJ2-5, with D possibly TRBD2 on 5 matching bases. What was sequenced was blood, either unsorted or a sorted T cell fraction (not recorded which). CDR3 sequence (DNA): TGCAGTGCTAGACTCCCCTTAGCGTCCCAGTACTTC. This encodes CSARLPLASQYF.